The rows below give T cell receptor beta chains drawn from one sample of a study of T cell repertoires in cytomegalovirus infection. TCRdb ran MiXCR on the reads and lists one entry per CDR3 protein. The sample holds approximately 470,000 distinct CDR3 sequences, about two fifths seen once. Antigen specificity for these receptors is unknown. The source material was cultured PBMCs, sampled from culture after CMV antigen stimulation. The receptors originated from a human donor in good health (CMV status not recorded). Some clones in this sample may be carry-over from other donors' samples. Each CDR3 is given with its conserved first and last residue. A D gene is named only where the DNA matches it firmly. Part of the rows lack a size; the others show once, few, many or a class for expanded clones.

>TRBJ1-3|.|TRBV2|.
TGTGCCAGCAGGGGATACTTTGGAAACACCATATATTTT
CASRGYFGNTIYF
>TRBJ1-5|TRBD1|TRBV7-2|few
TGTGCCAGCAGTCCCGTAGGGACAGGGAACAATCAGCCCCAGCATTTT
CASSPVGTGNNQPQHF
>TRBJ2-3|.|TRBV4-2|.
TGTGCCAGCAGCGACAGCCGGACAGGCACAGATACGCAGTATTTT
CASSDSRTGTDTQYF
>TRBJ2-4|TRBD2|TRBV12-5|few
TGTGCTAGTGGTTCCCGGTCGGGGAGGGCTGGAAACATTCAGTACTTC
CASGSRSGRAGNIQYF
>TRBJ2-6|TRBD1|TRBV7-8|.
TGTGCCAGCAGGAGGAGAGGGCTAGGACAGGGGGCGAGGGGGGCCAACGTCCTGACTTTC
CASRRRGLGQGARGANVLTF
>TRBJ2-6|.|TRBV20-1|.
TGCAGTGCTAGAGAAGTGCGGGCGCCTGGGGCCAACGTCCTGACTTTC
CSAREVRAPGANVLTF
>TRBJ2-1|TRBD2|TRBV10-3|.
TGTGCCATCCTCACTAGCGGGGGGTTAAAACATGAGCAGTTCTTC
CAILTSGGLKHEQFF
>TRBJ2-7|.|TRBV7-2|many
TGTGCCAGCAGCTTATGGCAGGGGCCCTACGAGCAGTACTTC
CASSLWQGPYEQYF
>TRBJ2-5|.|TRBV12-3/TRBV12-4|.
TGTGCCAGCAGTTACGGCAGCTCCTTGACCCAGTACTTC
CASSYGSSLTQYF
>TRBJ2-1|TRBD2|TRBV10-3|.
TGTGCCATCAGTGACCCACTAGCGGGGGGCACTCAGTACAATGAGCAGTTCTTC
CAISDPLAGGTQYNEQFF
>TRBJ1-4|.|TRBV7-8|few
TGTGCCAGCAGCCAACCGTGGCAGGGGCAAAATGAAAAACTGTTTTTT
CASSQPWQGQNEKLFF
>TRBJ1-4|.|TRBV19|.
TGTGCCAGTGTCGGACGACAGAATGAAAAACTGTTTTTT
CASVGRQNEKLFF
>TRBJ1-3|.|TRBV6-1|few
TGTGCCAGCAGTGAAGGTGCTTTCTCTGGAAACACCATATATTTT
CASSEGAFSGNTIYF
>TRBJ2-6|.|TRBV6-1|few
TGTGCCAGCAGTGAAGCGCCGGGGTCTGGGGCCAACGTCCTGACTTTC
CASSEAPGSGANVLTF
>TRBJ1-2|.|TRBV7-2|few
TGTGCCAGCAGCTTGGGGGGGGCGCAGGGCTATGGCTACACCTTC
CASSLGGAQGYGYTF
>TRBJ2-1|TRBD1|TRBV7-2|.
TGTGCCAGCAGCTTACAGGGACAGTACAATGAGCAGTTCTTC
CASSLQGQYNEQFF
>TRBJ1-2|.|TRBV7-2|few
TGTGCCAGCAGCTTAGATCCGGGAGCTAACTATGGCTACACCTTC
CASSLDPGANYGYTF
>TRBJ2-1|.|TRBV28|.
TGTGCCAGCAAGGGCTACAATGAGCAGTTCTTC
CASKGYNEQFF
>TRBJ2-2|.|TRBV6-1|.
TGTGCCGGAAGAGATGAGAACACCGGGGAGCTGTTTTTT
CAGRDENTGELFF
>TRBJ2-5|.|TRBV5-6|few
TGTGCCAGCAGACCGTTTGGGTATGGAGAGACCCAGTACTTC
CASRPFGYGETQYF
>TRBJ2-3|.|TRBV7-6|few
TGTGCCAGCAGCCGTGGAAAAACGTGGGGTACGGGAGATACGCAGTATTTT
CASSRGKTWGTGDTQYF
>TRBJ2-5|.|TRBV7-2|many
TGTGCCAGCAGCTTAGAGAGGCTAGCCGAGACCCAGTACTTC
CASSLERLAETQYF
>TRBJ2-1|TRBD2|TRBV5-5|.
TGTGCCAGCAGCTGGGGACTAGGGTACAATGAGCAGTTCTTC
CASSWGLGYNEQFF